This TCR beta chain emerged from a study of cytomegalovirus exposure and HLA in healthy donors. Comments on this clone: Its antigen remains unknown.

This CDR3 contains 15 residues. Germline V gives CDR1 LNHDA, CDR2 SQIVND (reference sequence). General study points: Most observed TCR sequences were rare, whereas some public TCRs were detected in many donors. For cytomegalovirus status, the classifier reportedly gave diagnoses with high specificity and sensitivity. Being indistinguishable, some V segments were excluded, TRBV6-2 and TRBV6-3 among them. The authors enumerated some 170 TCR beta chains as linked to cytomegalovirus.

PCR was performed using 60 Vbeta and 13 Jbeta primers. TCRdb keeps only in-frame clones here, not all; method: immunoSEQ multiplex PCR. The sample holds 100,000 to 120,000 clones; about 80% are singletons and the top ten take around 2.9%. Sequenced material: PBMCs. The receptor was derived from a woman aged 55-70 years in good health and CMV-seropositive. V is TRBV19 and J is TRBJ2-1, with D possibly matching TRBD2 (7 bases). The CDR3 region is CASRGGLAAYNEQFF. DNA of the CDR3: TGTGCATCAAGGGGGGGCCTAGCGGCCTACAATGAGCAGTTCTTC.